The TCR beta chain under discussion was sequenced for a study of T cell clonality in common variable immunodeficiency. This clone was detected ten times or more. Its specificity is unknown. With the read ending 3 residues before the CDR3 end, the germline J gene is used to fill in that end. Control and CVID samples contributed equal amounts of genomic DNA. TCRdb's table, derived via immunoSEQ multiplex PCR, lists solely in-frame clones and lacks some. The sample presents 40,000 to 50,000 clones, none singletons. The CDR3 has 13 amino acids. From germline, CDR1 is SGHTA and CDR2 FQGNSA. Trimming removed 4 bases at V and 1 base at J, with 8 bases between. Study-wide points: Compared with controls, CVID subjects had fewer shared TCRbeta clones.

The clonotype originates from a person between 18 and 75 years old in good health. The chain uses TRBV7-2 and TRBJ2-7; possibly TRBD1 for D (5 bases). Sequenced: peripheral blood mononuclear cells. Here the CDR3 reads CASSYDRSYEQYF. Partial CDR3 DNA: TGTGCCAGCAGCTACGACAGATCCTACGAG.